This entry is about one T cell receptor beta chain. The data belong to a study of blood T cell repertoires in COVID-19. Overall study: Samples came from the United States, Italy and Spain, spanning acute and convalescent COVID-19. In each case, the material was cDNA or gDNA derived from T cells, B-cell-depleted T cells, or PBMCs.

Original processing notes: For nucleated cells, counts were estimated from reference gene primer amplification. Data came from immunoSEQ multiplex PCR; TCRdb stores just in-frame clones and leaves some out. D and trimming were read from the DNA, whereas the V and J calls and clone size are those reported in that table. The sample lists around 190,000 clones, roughly 80% occurring once. Germline CDR1 reads MNHNS; CDR2 reads SASEGT. The CDR3 contains 14 residues. Trimming left V 2 bases short and J 2 bases short, with 7 bases between. V is TRBV6-1 and J is TRBJ1-5; D uncertain. The TCR comes from a man aged 55 to 70 with acute or convalescent COVID-19. Sequences were obtained from peripheral blood. The CDR3 region has the DNA TGTGCCAGCAGTGAACACGGGGGCAATCAGCCCCAGCATTTT. Translating it yields CASSEHGGNQPQHF.